These 24 T cell receptor beta chains were all obtained from the same sample, sequenced in a study of T cells in Graves' hyperthyroidism and ophthalmopathy. Amplification yielded TCR beta CDR3 regions, with RNA transcripts as the source. First-round RT-PCR with HTBI primers amplified the TCR CDR3 region. TCRdb re-called the multiplex PCR reads with MiXCR, one entry per CDR3 protein. The sample comprises 550,000 to 600,000 distinct CDR3 sequences, 35% to 55% of which are singletons, and roughly 20% rests with the top ten. The sample consisted of peripheral blood or thyroid tissue (not recorded which). The receptors here all came from an adult woman with Graves' disease, either hyperthyroidism or ophthalmopathy (not recorded which).

The chain carries TRBV10-3 and TRBJ2-5; 9 nucleotides line up with TRBD2. The V and J ends lost 2 bases and 2 bases, in that order; junction bases with no gene match: 6. Germline-derived CDR1 and CDR2 are ENHRY and SYGVKD. The CDR3 is 16 amino acids. This CDR3 reads CAISEAVAGGQETQYF. The CDR3, as DNA: TGTGCCATCAGTGAGGCTGTGGCGGGAGGGCAAGAGACCCAGTACTTC.

This clonotype was seen ten or more times. This chain connects TRBV7-8 to TRBJ2-7, with D unresolved. The CDR3 sequence is 13 residues long. CDR1 is SGHVS and CDR2 is FQNEAQ in the germline V gene. Trimming removed 5 bases from V and 1 base from J, with 9 bases in between. The CDR3 sequence: CASSRLGSYEQYF. Written as DNA, the CDR3 is TGTGCCAGCAGCCGACTGGGGTCCTACGAGCAGTACTTC.

This chain connects TRBV7-2 to TRBJ2-2; D is possibly TRBD2 (6 bases). Germline CDR1 is SGHTA and CDR2 is FQGNSA. Trimming pared 4 bases from V and 2 bases from J, leaving 17 bases between. CDR3 length equals 17 residues. CDR3 nucleotide sequence: TGTGCCAGCAGCTCACGGGGACTCTCTGGAAACACCGGGGAGCTGTTTTTT. Protein product: CASSSRGLSGNTGELFF.

This clonotype showed up many times. V gene TRBV4-1 combines with J gene TRBJ1-1; D remains unclear. CDR3 length equals 16 residues. The germline CDR1 and CDR2 sequences are MGHRA and YSYEKL. Trimming cost V 3 bases and J 6 bases, with 20 bases left between them. CDR3 residues: CASSQPTRLIGAEAFF. The CDR3 DNA sequence: TGCGCCAGCAGCCAGCCCACTCGGTTGATCGGCGCTGAAGCTTTCTTT.

This clonotype was seen many times. The chain recombines TRBV9 with TRBJ2-2; the match to TRBD2 covers 11 bases. The J segment lost 5 bases and the V segment lost 0 bases, leaving 3 bases of the junction unmatched. This CDR3 spans 16 amino acids. CDR1 and CDR2 (germline): SGDLS, YYNGEE. The CDR3 spells CASSVASGRRTGELFF. CDR3 DNA: TGTGCCAGCAGCGTAGCTAGCGGGAGGCGGACCGGGGAGCTGTTTTTT.

This chain links TRBV7-2 with TRBJ2-5, with a weak D call TRBD2 (5 bases). The V end was cut by 1 base, the J end by 5 bases, with 17 bases between. This CDR3 is 16 amino acids long. CDR1 and CDR2 from the germline V gene are SGHTA and FQGNSA. CDR3 coding DNA: TGTGCCAGCAGCTTAGTAAGGACGGGGATCGGCGAGACCCAGTACTTC. Encoded protein: CASSLVRTGIGETQYF. The variable domain in full, completed from reference TRBV7-2 and TRBJ2-5, reads GAGVSQSPSNKVTEKGKDVELRCDPISGHTALYWYRQSLGQGLEFLIYFQGNSAPDKSGLPSDRFSAERTGGSVSTLTIQRTQQEDSAVYLCASSLVRTGIGETQYFGPGTRLLVL.

The chain carries TRBV2 and TRBJ1-5; D remains unclear. Germline CDR1 SNHLY, CDR2 FYNNEI. CDR3 length: 15 residues. The CDR3, as DNA: TGTGCTAGAGTTAAGTACGGAGGGATGGGTCAGCCCCAGCATTTT. This codes for CARVKYGGMGQPQHF.

The CDR3 nucleotides read TGCGCCAGCAGTGAGGGGTCGAGGCCTCCCGAGCAGTACTTC. Translating it yields CASSEGSRPPEQYF. V usage is TRBV10-1 and J usage is TRBJ2-7; D is uncertain. The CDR3 is made up of 14 amino acids. Trimming took off 2 bases at V and 6 bases at J, with 14 bases between the two ends. Per the germline V gene, CDR1 is WNHNN and CDR2 is SYGVQD (reference sequence).

This clonotype showed up just a few times. The V call is TRBV29-1, the J call TRBJ1-2; no reliable D call. This CDR3 has 11 amino acids. V shed 5 bases and J shed 8 bases, with 12 bases lying between them. Per germline, CDR1 SQVTM and CDR2 ANQGSEA. CDR3 nucleotide sequence: TGCAGCGTTCTCCAACAGCTCGGCTACACCTTC. Amino acids: CSVLQQLGYTF. Variable domain in full (rest from reference TRBV29-1 and TRBJ1-2): SAVISQKPSRDICQRGTSLTIQCQVDSQVTMMFWYRQQPGQSLTLIATANQGSEATYESGFVIDKFPISRPNLTFSTLTVSNMSPEDSSIYLCSVLQQLGYTFGSGTRLTVV.

This clonotype was observed once. This clone may be a read error of a much larger clone one base away. V gene TRBV5-6 combines with J gene TRBJ1-1; D uncertain. In germline, CDR1 is SGHDT, CDR2 YYEEEE. The CDR3 is 14 residues long. The CDR3 region is CASSFLSGMTGAFF. Written as DNA, the CDR3 is TGTGCCAGCAGCTTTTTGTCTGGGATGACTGGAGCTTTCTTT.

The chain recombines TRBV10-3 with TRBJ1-3; no clear D gene. This CDR3 spans 14 amino acids. Germline V CDR1 and CDR2: ENHRY, SYGVKD. Trimming removed 5 bases at V and 2 bases at J, with 10 bases between. The CDR3: CAISHGEPGNTIYF. The DNA of the CDR3 is TGTGCCATCAGTCATGGGGAGCCTGGAAACACCATATATTTT.

The chain is built from TRBV7-6 and TRBJ2-7; D not certain. The J call could be wrong; TRBJ2-5 is a better fit for the DNA end. The CDR3 runs 14 residues. Germline V gives CDR1 SGHVS, CDR2 FNYEAQ. The CDR3 bases are TGTGCCAGCAGCTTAGCAACCCTGGAGGAGACCCAGTACTTC. It is translated as CASSLATLEETQYF.

There are a few counts of this clonotype. This may stem from a read error, because a much larger clone lies one nucleotide away. The genes are TRBV20-1 and TRBJ2-5, with 10 bases identical to TRBD2. Germline CDR1 is DFQATT and CDR2 is SNEGSKA (reference sequence). V was pared by 4 bases and J by 3 bases, with 8 bases of the junction left unmatched. The CDR3 spans 15 residues. The CDR3 here is CSATPLAGAEETQYF. DNA of the CDR3: TGCAGTGCTACCCCCCTAGCGGGAGCGGAAGAGACCCAGTACTTC.

This clonotype was observed many times. V usage is TRBV10-3 and J usage is TRBJ1-1; TRBD1 is a possible D gene (6 bases). The CDR3 runs to 15 residues. The germline V gene has CDR1 ENHRY and CDR2 SYGVKD. V lost 5 bases to trimming and J lost 2 bases, with 15 bases between them. CDR3 region: CAISSQDRLNTEAFF. The CDR3 coding sequence is TGTGCCATCAGTTCACAAGACAGGTTAAACACTGAAGCTTTCTTT.

The chain combines TRBV14 with TRBJ2-5; TRBD2 is a possible D gene (6 bases). This CDR3 is 12 amino acids long. Looked up from germline, CDR1 is SGHDN and CDR2 is FVKESK. Trimming took off 3 bases at V and 7 bases at J, with 9 bases between the two ends. The CDR3 loop is CASSQGGVTQYF. CDR3 in DNA: TGTGCCAGCAGCCAGGGGGGTGTGACCCAGTACTTC.

The chain recombines TRBV20-1 with TRBJ2-5; 9 bases are shared with TRBD1. The V and J ends lost 7 bases and 1 base, in that order; junction bases with no gene match: 7. The CDR3 is 14 residues long. CDR1 is DFQATT, CDR2 SNEGSKA, per germline (reference sequence). This CDR3 is CSVPGQGSQETQYF. The CDR3 nucleotides are TGCAGTGTTCCGGGACAGGGTTCCCAAGAGACCCAGTACTTC.

V and J are TRBV4-3 and TRBJ1-4, with D maybe TRBD1 (6 bases). The CDR3 length is 15 residues. V was pared by 2 bases and J by 8 bases, with 15 bases between. Germline V gives CDR1 LGHNA, CDR2 YSLEER. The CDR3 DNA is TGCGCCAGCAGCCAACCAGGGGCCGGGTTGGAAAAACTGTTTTTT. Encoded protein: CASSQPGAGLEKLFF.

The chain has TRBV12-3 or TRBV12-4 and TRBJ2-7; D is possibly TRBD1 (6 bases). The V and J ends lost 6 bases and 5 bases respectively, with 17 bases between them. CDR3 length: 14 residues. Here the CDR3 reads CASSQVQGRDEQYF. The CDR3 DNA follows: TGTGCCAGCAGCCAAGTACAGGGTCGGGACGAGCAGTACTTC.

This clonotype was observed a few times. The V and J genes are TRBV25-1 and TRBJ1-2; TRBD1 aligns across 10 bases. Trimming cost V 3 bases and J 2 bases; bases outside gene matches: 9. Germline assignment: CDR1 MGHDK and CDR2 SYGVNS. CDR3 length equals 17 residues. The CDR3 DNA follows: TGTGCCAGCAGTGACCCCGACCGGACAGGGGGAAACTATGGCTACACCTTC. It is translated as CASSDPDRTGGNYGYTF.

This clonotype has ten or more counts. J is TRBJ1-1 and V is TRBV6-2 or TRBV6-3; tentatively, D is TRBD1 (5 bases). This CDR3 has 13 residues. Germline CDR1 reads MNHEY; CDR2 reads SVGEGT. V was shortened by 5 bases and J by 7 bases, with 14 bases between the two germline ends. CDR3 in DNA: TGTGCCAGCAGTCAGGCCTGGGGCAGTGAAGCTTTCTTT. It yields the protein CASSQAWGSEAFF.

As regards this clonotype: Compared with germline, one end of the junction differs, possibly owing to a read error. J is TRBJ2-7 and V is TRBV7-9; 11 positions match TRBD2. Germline CDR1 is SEHNR and CDR2 is FQNEAQ (reference sequence). This CDR3 is 15 amino acids long. CDR3: CASSILAGGTGELYF. The CDR3 nucleotides read TGTGCCAGCAGCATTCTAGCGGGAGGAACCGGGGAGCTGTACTTC.

The V and J genes are TRBV29-1 and TRBJ2-5; 16 bases match TRBD2. The germline gives CDR1 SQVTM, CDR2 ANQGSEA. There are 15 residues in the CDR3. V lost 8 bases and J lost 4; bases outside the gene matches: 7. The CDR3 DNA reads as TGCAGCTTTGGGACTAGCGGGAGGGCCAGAGAGACCCAGTACTTC. Amino acid sequence: CSFGTSGRARETQYF.

V gene TRBV7-8 combines with J gene TRBJ1-5; D call uncertain. This CDR3 comprises 16 residues. Trimming removed 8 bases at V and 14 bases at J, with 31 bases between. Germline CDR1 and CDR2: SGHVS and FQNEAQ. The CDR3 DNA reads TGTGCCAGCGGTCCTAGCTTAGGGAGCGGGAGGTCCTACGAGCATTTT. Encoded protein: CASGPSLGSGRSYEHF.

The V call is TRBV9, the J call TRBJ2-7; TRBD2 aligns across 8 bases. This CDR3 has 14 residues. Trimming took 4 bases from V and 7 from J; bases not matched to a gene: 10. CDR1 is SGDLS and CDR2 is YYNGEE in the germline V gene. CDR3 coding DNA: TGTGCCAGCAGCCCGGGACTAGATTCGGGGGAGCAGTACTTC. Its protein product is CASSPGLDSGEQYF.